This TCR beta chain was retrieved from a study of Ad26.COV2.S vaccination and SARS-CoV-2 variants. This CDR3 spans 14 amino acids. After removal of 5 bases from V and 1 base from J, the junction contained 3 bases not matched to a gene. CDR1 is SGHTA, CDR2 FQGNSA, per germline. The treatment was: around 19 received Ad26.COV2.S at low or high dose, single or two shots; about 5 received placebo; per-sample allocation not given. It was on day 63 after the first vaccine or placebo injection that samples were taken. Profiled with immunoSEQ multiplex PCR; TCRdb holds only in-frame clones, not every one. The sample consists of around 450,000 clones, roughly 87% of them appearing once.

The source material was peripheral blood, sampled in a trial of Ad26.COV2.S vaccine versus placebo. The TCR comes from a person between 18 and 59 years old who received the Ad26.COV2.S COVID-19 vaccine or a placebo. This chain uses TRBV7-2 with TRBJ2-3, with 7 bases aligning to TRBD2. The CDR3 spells CASSLTSGTDTQYF. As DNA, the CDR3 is TGTGCCAGCAGCCTAACTAGCGGCACAGATACGCAGTATTTT.